What follows describes a single TCR beta chain. The data were taken from a study of technical replicates of blood from several donors. The method was immunoSEQ multiplex PCR; TCRdb's version includes in-frame clones alone and lacks a portion of them. Of tens of thousands of clones listed, roughly 90% are singletons. Germline V lookup: CDR1 SQVTM, CDR2 ANQGSEA. With 3 bases removed from V and 4 bases from J, the gap between germline ends came to 15 bases. The CDR3 contains 14 residues. The J gene is TRBJ1-1, the V gene TRBV29-1; D is unresolved. Sequencing was carried out using T cells isolated from PBMCs. This TCR came from a human donor in good health. CDR3 sequence reads: CSVDPGRTVTEAFF. The CDR3 nucleotides are TGCAGCGTTGACCCCGGGAGGACCGTCACTGAAGCTTTCTTT.